This TCR beta chain was sequenced for a study of cytomegalovirus exposure and HLA in healthy donors. Findings of the study overall: Likely technical artifact: a cluster of highly shared sequence variants.

Primers included in the PCR were 60 Vbeta and 13 Jbeta primers. Repertoires were generated with immunoSEQ multiplex PCR, while TCRdb's copy carries only in-frame clones and drops some. The table records about 130,000 clones, roughly 71% of them present only once. Germline CDR1 is MNHEY and CDR2 is SVGAGI. This CDR3 region has 12 residues. Trimming at V came to 5 bases and at J to 9 bases, leaving 4 bases not matched to a gene. About this clone: What it recognizes is unknown.

This receptor was taken from a man younger than 45 in good health and CMV-seronegative. What was sequenced was PBMCs. J is TRBJ2-5 and V is TRBV6-5, with TRBD1 identical over 9 bases. For the CDR3, the DNA is TGTGCCAGCAGTATACAGGGGGCGGCCCAGTACTTC. It yields the protein CASSIQGAAQYF.